A selection of T cell receptor beta chains follows, all from one sample in a study of T cell responses to AZD1222 COVID-19 vaccine. Produced via immunoSEQ multiplex PCR; TCRdb's table is partial and in-frame only. The sample includes roughly 150,000 clones, 92% of them seen just once. The sequenced sample was peripheral blood, obtained 28 days after the second AZD1222 dose. These receptor sequences come from an adult who received the AZD1222 COVID-19 vaccine. The CDR3 runs from the conserved cysteine through the conserved F or W. Fields, in order: D gene, V gene, J gene, clone size, CDR3 protein, CDR3 DNA. The D gene is left open where the match is weak. Clone size, where shown, is once, few, many, or a class for clones that have expanded.

NA	TRBV10-2	TRBJ1-1	NA	CATKQDRSLGTEAFF	TGCGCCACGAAACAAGACAGGTCTTTAGGCACTGAAGCTTTCTTT
TRBD1	TRBV28	TRBJ1-5	NA	CASRIGTGGSQPQHF	TGTGCCAGCAGAATAGGGACAGGGGGTAGCCAGCCCCAGCATTTT
NA	TRBV15	TRBJ1-2	NA	CATSRDPGVVRNYGYTF	TGTGCCACCAGCAGAGATCCAGGGGTGGTAAGAAACTATGGCTACACCTTC
NA	TRBV19	TRBJ1-1	NA	CASSGMNTEAFF	TGTGCCAGTAGTGGGATGAACACTGAAGCTTTCTTT
NA	TRBV7-2	TRBJ1-5	NA	CASSPGRRPNQPQHF	TGTGCCAGCAGCCCAGGGAGGCGGCCCAATCAGCCCCAGCATTTT
NA	TRBV7-2	TRBJ1-1	NA	CASSESTLMNTEAFF	TGTGCCAGCAGCGAATCGACACTTATGAACACTGAAGCTTTCTTT
NA	TRBV28	TRBJ2-5	NA	CASSLGDSLYQETQYF	TGTGCCAGCAGTCTCGGGGACTCCTTGTACCAAGAGACCCAGTACTTC
NA	TRBV3-1/TRBV3-2	TRBJ2-3	NA	CASSQAGRNTDTQYF	TGTGCCAGCAGCCAAGCTGGCAGGAACACAGATACGCAGTATTTT
TRBD1	TRBV7-2	TRBJ1-5	NA	CASNLGWQGGQPQHF	TGTGCCAGCAACTTAGGGTGGCAGGGGGGACAGCCCCAGCATTTT
NA	TRBV7-9	TRBJ1-2	NA	CASSSVGGGYTF	TGTGCCAGCAGCTCAGTCGGGGGCGGCTACACCTTC
TRBD2	TRBV6-2/TRBV6-3	TRBJ2-7	NA	CASSYSSGRAFGEQYF	TGTGCCAGCAGTTACAGTAGCGGGAGAGCCTTTGGCGAGCAGTACTTC
NA	TRBV29-1	TRBJ1-1	NA	CSVAPGLNTEAFF	TGCAGCGTCGCCCCAGGTTTGAACACTGAAGCTTTCTTT
NA	TRBV5-5	TRBJ1-3	NA	CASSLEGRNTIYF	TGTGCCAGCAGCTTGGAAGGACGCAACACCATATATTTT
NA	TRBV19	TRBJ1-5	NA	CASRIGNQPQHF	TGTGCCAGTAGAATAGGGAATCAGCCCCAGCATTTT
NA	TRBV18	TRBJ1-5	NA	CASSPRTASNQPQHF	TGTGCCAGCTCACCCCGGACAGCTAGCAATCAGCCCCAGCATTTT
TRBD2	TRBV27	TRBJ2-3	NA	CASSLPRAGGVTDTQYF	TGTGCCAGCAGTTTACCGAGAGCGGGAGGGGTCACAGATACGCAGTATTTT
TRBD1	TRBV7-2	TRBJ1-4	once	CASSLAVGRGNEKLFF	TGTGCCAGCAGCTTAGCCGTCGGCAGGGGGAACGAAAAACTGTTTTTT
TRBD2	TRBV5-1	TRBJ2-1	NA	CASSLERASGANEQFF	TGCGCCAGCAGCTTGGAGCGGGCTAGCGGGGCCAATGAGCAGTTCTTC
TRBD1	TRBV18	TRBJ1-2	NA	CASSAGTGGPRDYGYTF	TGTGCCAGCTCGGCCGGGACAGGGGGCCCACGAGACTATGGCTACACCTTC
NA	TRBV29-1	TRBJ1-2	once	CSVEGGRYGYTF	TGCAGCGTTGAGGGAGGCCGCTATGGCTACACCTTC
NA	TRBV7-3	TRBJ1-1	NA	CASSLTSASEAFF	TGTGCCAGCAGCTTAACGTCGGCATCTGAAGCTTTCTTT
NA	TRBV6-2/TRBV6-3	TRBJ2-7	few	CASSYEEDYEQYF	TGTGCCAGCAGTTACGAAGAGGACTACGAGCAGTACTTC
NA	TRBV25-1	TRBJ2-1	NA	CASSGGSSYNEQFF	TGTGCCAGCAGTGGAGGGAGCTCCTACAATGAGCAGTTCTTC
NA	TRBV21-1	TRBJ2-7	many	CASSKGRDSSYEQYF	TGTGCCAGCAGCAAGGGTCGGGACAGCTCCTACGAGCAGTACTTC
NA	TRBV4-3	TRBJ1-2	NA	CASSLSQGGDYGYTF	TGCGCCAGCAGTCTCTCACAGGGTGGGGACTATGGCTACACCTTC
TRBD1	TRBV5-1	TRBJ1-4	NA	CASSLTGTGTEKLFF	TGCGCCAGCAGCTTAACCGGGACAGGGACTGAAAAACTGTTTTTT
NA	TRBV7-2	TRBJ2-7	few	CASSSVDRKYEQYF	TGTGCCAGCAGCTCCGTGGACAGAAAATACGAGCAGTACTTC
NA	TRBV7-2	TRBJ1-4	NA	CASSPWGTAENEKLFF	TGTGCCAGCAGCCCATGGGGGACCGCAGAGAATGAAAAACTGTTTTTT
NA	TRBV9	TRBJ2-3	NA	CASSGPTTDTQYF	TGTGCCAGCAGCGGCCCCACCACAGATACGCAGTATTTT
NA	TRBV9	TRBJ2-2	few	CASSPALADTGELFF	TGTGCCAGCAGCCCCGCCTTGGCGGACACCGGGGAGCTGTTTTTT
TRBD1	TRBV4-1	TRBJ1-6	NA	CASSQEDRGLGSPLHF	TGCGCCAGCAGCCAAGAGGACAGGGGGTTAGGTTCACCCCTCCACTTT
NA	TRBV30	TRBJ1-2	NA	CAWSRGVSIRKRANYGYTF	TGTGCCTGGAGTCGCGGAGTGTCGATTAGGAAAAGGGCTAACTATGGCTACACCTTC
TRBD1	TRBV27	TRBJ2-6	NA	CASSPTGAGANVLTF	TGTGCCAGCAGTCCGACAGGGGCTGGGGCCAACGTCCTGACTTTC
TRBD1	TRBV10-3	TRBJ2-7	NA	CATQGSYEQYF	TGTGCCACACAGGGGTCCTACGAGCAGTACTTC
TRBD1	TRBV27	TRBJ1-6	NA	CASSSTGKYNSPLHF	TGTGCCAGCAGTTCGACAGGGAAATATAATTCACCCCTCCACTTT
NA	TRBV5-1	TRBJ1-5	NA	CASSLGGYSNQPQHF	TGCGCCAGCAGCTTGGGGGGGTATAGCAATCAGCCCCAGCATTTT
NA	TRBV11-3	TRBJ2-7	NA	CASSELGSYEQYF	TGTGCCAGCAGCGAACTAGGGTCCTACGAGCAGTACTTC
NA	TRBV6-5	TRBJ1-2	NA	CASSYDEGLGYTF	TGTGCCAGCAGTTACGACGAGGGACTCGGCTACACCTTC
NA	TRBV12-3/TRBV12-4	TRBJ1-3	NA	CASKGLENTIYF	TGTGCCAGCAAGGGATTGGAAAACACCATATATTTT
TRBD1	TRBV27	TRBJ1-5	NA	CASSTGTGGNQPQHF	TGTGCCAGCAGTACCGGGACAGGAGGCAATCAGCCCCAGCATTTT
NA	TRBV3-1/TRBV3-2	TRBJ2-7	NA	CASSQPGYRRSYEQYF	TGTGCCAGCAGCCAGCCGGGCTACAGGCGCTCCTACGAGCAGTACTTC
NA	TRBV3-1/TRBV3-2	TRBJ2-7	NA	CASSRLRDTEQYF	TGTGCCAGCAGCCGGCTACGGGACACCGAGCAGTACTTC